These 3 T cell receptor beta chains originate from one sample sequenced in a study of T cell responses to AZD1222 COVID-19 vaccine. The assay was immunoSEQ multiplex PCR, and TCRdb's table has in-frame clones only and misses some. The table lists about 150,000 clones, roughly nine tenths of them singletons. The source was peripheral blood, collected on day 0 of AZD1222 vaccination. These TCRs come from an adult in good health.

The chain couples TRBV28 to TRBJ1-1; D is uncertain. The CDR3 totals 14 residues. V was clipped by 3 bases and J by 4 bases, with 12 bases between them. Per germline, CDR1 MDHEN and CDR2 SYDVKM. The CDR3 sequence is CASSLGTDGTEAFF. The DNA of the CDR3 is TGTGCCAGCAGTTTGGGTACGGACGGCACTGAAGCTTTCTTT.

This clone was seen a single time. The V and J genes are TRBV19 and TRBJ1-4; D gene uncertain. Trimming removed 2 bases from V and 8 bases from J, with 15 bases in between. This CDR3 contains 15 residues. Germline V gene data show CDR1 as LNHDA and CDR2 as SQIVND (reference sequence). CDR3 sequence: CASSIRASRGEKLFF. The CDR3 coding sequence is TGTGCCAGTAGTATACGGGCGAGCCGAGGGGAAAAACTGTTTTTT.

The rearrangement joins TRBV27 to TRBJ2-7; 9 nucleotides agree with TRBD2. The germline gives CDR1 MNHEY, CDR2 SMNVEV (reference sequence). V lost 5 bases, J lost 2 bases, and 7 bases stayed unmatched. CDR3 length equals 15 residues. The CDR3 nucleotides read TGTGCCAGCAGTCTCGCGGGGGGGACGGCCTACGAGCAGTACTTC. It is translated as CASSLAGGTAYEQYF.